This T cell receptor (beta chain) was observed in a study of shared clonotypes between healthy human individuals. Whole-study context: Samples came from a couple of female and three male donors aged 18 to 49.

Notes on the study in general: Among donors, clonotype sharing was expected to be affected by sequencing depth.

In germline, CDR1 is LNHDA, CDR2 SQIVND (reference sequence). The CDR3 consists of 15 residues. V was cut by 5 bases and J by 2 bases, with 13 bases left in between. At a deep level, the assay was run. Generated by immunoSEQ multiplex PCR, the TCRdb table keeps only in-frame clones and is missing some. The sample records under 550,000 clones, about 96% being singletons. Memory CD4+ cells were the fraction left after CD45RA+ naive selection. To note about this clone: The antigen remains undetermined.

This TCR came from a woman in her 30s in good health. Material: naive CD4+ T cells sorted from blood. As to subset: CD45RA+ positively selected. V and J are TRBV19 and TRBJ1-5; D may be TRBD1 (6 bases). CDR3: CASSLQGAGNQPQHF. The CDR3 DNA reads as TGTGCCAGTAGTCTACAGGGCGCGGGCAATCAGCCCCAGCATTTT. The whole variable domain, filled in from reference TRBV19 and TRBJ1-5, reads DGGITQSPKYLFRKEGQNVTLSCEQNLNHDAMYWYRQDPGQGLRLIYYSQIVNDFQKGDIAEGYSVSREKKESFPLTVTSAQKNPTAFYLCASSLQGAGNQPQHFGDGTRLSIL.